This record covers a single T cell receptor (beta chain). Its specificity is unknown. This CDR3 has 15 amino acids. The germline V gene has CDR1 SGHRS and CDR2 YFSETQ. V shed 4 bases, J shed 0 bases, and the junction held 5 bases outside the gene matches. The sample belongs to a study of glioma-infiltrating T cells after dendritic cell vaccination. In the study overall: Treatment, given 2003 to 2012, was autologous tumor lysate-pulsed dendritic cell vaccination. Overall study findings and caveats: Higher pretreatment TIL content predicted longer progression-free time and survival.

Fresh-frozen tumor tissue and more than two years of survival data were available for all. Primers: 60 V beta forward and 13 J beta reverse. TCRdb's copy holds only in-frame clones and misses some; the assay was immunoSEQ multiplex PCR. The sample holds roughly 51,000 clones, 85% seen once. The J gene is TRBJ2-7, the V gene TRBV5-1; TRBD1 matches 9 bases. This clonotype originated in a human donor with glioblastoma. The sequencing here drew on blood, taken before dendritic cell vaccination. The CDR3 protein is CASSHPGQGSYEQYF. The CDR3 DNA reads TGCGCCAGCAGCCATCCGGGACAGGGCTCCTACGAGCAGTACTTC.